This T cell receptor (beta chain) is from a study of T cells after posttransplantation cyclophosphamide. Study-level findings and limits: Donor-recipient repertoire similarity was low at 1-2 months, rising over year one. Skin or GI-infiltrating T cells shared few TRB sequences with blood.

Treatment was busulfan-fludarabine conditioning, a marrow graft, and cyclophosphamide on days +3 and +4. The V segment lost 1 base and the J segment 0 bases; nucleotides outside the gene matches: 17. The CDR3 consists of 20 residues. Germline CDR1 SGHRS, CDR2 YFSETQ. This table comes from immunoSEQ multiplex PCR, and its TCRdb copy is limited to in-frame clones, with some not included. The sample has about 12,000 clones, none seen only once. This clone was detected only a few times. Its antigen is not identified. The sequencing used PBMCs, collected after allogeneic stem cell transplant with posttransplant cyclophosphamide. The receptor was isolated from a female patient aged 40-50 years who received an allogeneic stem cell transplant from an unrelated donor, was CMV-positive, and had acute GVHD only. Some T cells may originate from the graft donor. The chain links TRBV5-1 to TRBJ1-1; 8 bases align to TRBD1. The CDR3 region is CASSLSGHRGSSGMNTEAFF. As DNA, the CDR3 is TGCGCCAGCAGCTTGTCGGGGCACAGGGGGTCTTCAGGAATGAACACTGAAGCTTTCTTT.